This T cell receptor beta chain was profiled in a study of glioma-infiltrating T cells after dendritic cell vaccination. Study at large: Autologous tumor lysate-pulsed dendritic cell vaccination was given between the early 2000s and the early 2010s. The vaccine used monocyte-derived dendritic cells pulsed overnight with autologous tumor lysate. Overall study results and limits: TCR clonality showed no direct relationship with survival.

Method: immunoSEQ multiplex PCR; TCRdb's copy keeps in-frame clones and lacks some. The table lists 75,000 to 95,000 clones, around nine tenths of them singletons, with around 2.3% in the top ten. Worth noting for this clone: The antigen remains unidentified.

Time point specified: after dendritic cell vaccination, including at tumor progression/relapse. The germline gives CDR1 SGHNT, CDR2 YYREEE (reference sequence). V gave up 5 bases and J gave up 7 bases; unmatched junction bases: 9. This CDR3 region has 14 residues. The chain recombines TRBV5-4 with TRBJ1-3, with 7 bases that match TRBD1. The sample consisted of blood, taken after dendritic cell vaccination. This receptor was identified in a human donor with glioblastoma. CDR3 nucleotides: TGTGCCAGCAGATCGACAGGGATAGGCAACACCATATATTTT. Encoded protein: CASRSTGIGNTIYF.